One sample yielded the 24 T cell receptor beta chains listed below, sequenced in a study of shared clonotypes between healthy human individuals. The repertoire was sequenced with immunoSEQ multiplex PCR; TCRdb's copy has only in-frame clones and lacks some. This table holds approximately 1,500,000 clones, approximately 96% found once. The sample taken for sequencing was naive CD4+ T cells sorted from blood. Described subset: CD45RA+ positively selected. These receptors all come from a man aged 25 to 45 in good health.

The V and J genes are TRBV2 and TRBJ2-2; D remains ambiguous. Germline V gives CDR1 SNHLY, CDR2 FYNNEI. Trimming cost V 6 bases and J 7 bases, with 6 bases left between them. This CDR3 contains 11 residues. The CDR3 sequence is CASSVFGELFF. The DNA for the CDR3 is TGTGCCAGCAGCGTCTTCGGGGAGCTGTTTTTT.

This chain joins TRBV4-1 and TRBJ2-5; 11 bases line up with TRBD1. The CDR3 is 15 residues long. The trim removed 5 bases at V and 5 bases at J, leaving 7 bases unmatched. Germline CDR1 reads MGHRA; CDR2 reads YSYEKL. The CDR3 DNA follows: TGCGCCAGCAGCAGACAGGGACAGGGGGAGGAGACCCAGTACTTC. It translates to CASSRQGQGEETQYF.

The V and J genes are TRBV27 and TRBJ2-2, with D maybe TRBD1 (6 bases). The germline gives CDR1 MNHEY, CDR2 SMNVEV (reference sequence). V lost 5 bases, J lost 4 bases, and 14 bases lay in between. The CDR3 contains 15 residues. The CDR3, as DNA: TGTGCCAGCAGTCCCCTGACAGGTGTCACCGGGGAGCTGTTTTTT. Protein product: CASSPLTGVTGELFF.

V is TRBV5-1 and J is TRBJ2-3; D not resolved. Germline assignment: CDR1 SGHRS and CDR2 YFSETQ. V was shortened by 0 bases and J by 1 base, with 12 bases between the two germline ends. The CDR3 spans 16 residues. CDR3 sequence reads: CASSLETPARTDTQYF. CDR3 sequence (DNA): TGCGCCAGCAGCTTGGAAACCCCGGCCCGCACAGATACGCAGTATTTT.

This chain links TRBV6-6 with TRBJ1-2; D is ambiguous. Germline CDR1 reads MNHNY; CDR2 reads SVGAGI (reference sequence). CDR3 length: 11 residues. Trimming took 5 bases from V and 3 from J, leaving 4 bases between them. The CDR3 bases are TGTGCCAGCAGTCCCGACTATGGCTACACCTTC. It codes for CASSPDYGYTF.

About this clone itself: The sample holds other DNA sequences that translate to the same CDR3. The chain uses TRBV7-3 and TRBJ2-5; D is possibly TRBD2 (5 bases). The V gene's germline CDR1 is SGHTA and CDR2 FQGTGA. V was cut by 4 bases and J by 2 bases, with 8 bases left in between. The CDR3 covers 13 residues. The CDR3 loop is CASSSGLQETQYF. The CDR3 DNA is TGTGCCAGCAGCTCCGGACTGCAAGAGACCCAGTACTTC.

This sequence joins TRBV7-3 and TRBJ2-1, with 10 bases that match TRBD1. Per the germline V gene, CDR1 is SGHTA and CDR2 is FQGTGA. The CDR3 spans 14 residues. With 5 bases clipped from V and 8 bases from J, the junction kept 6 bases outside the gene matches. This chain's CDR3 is CASSRTGGKHEQFF. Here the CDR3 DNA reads TGTGCCAGCAGCCGGACAGGGGGAAAACATGAGCAGTTCTTC.

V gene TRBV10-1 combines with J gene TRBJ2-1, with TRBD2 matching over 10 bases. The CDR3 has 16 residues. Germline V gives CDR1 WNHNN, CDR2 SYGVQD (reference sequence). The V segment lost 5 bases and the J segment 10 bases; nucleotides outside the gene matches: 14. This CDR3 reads CASSYATSGRSGEQFF. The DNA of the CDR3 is TGCGCCAGCAGTTACGCGACTAGCGGGCGATCAGGCGAGCAGTTCTTC.

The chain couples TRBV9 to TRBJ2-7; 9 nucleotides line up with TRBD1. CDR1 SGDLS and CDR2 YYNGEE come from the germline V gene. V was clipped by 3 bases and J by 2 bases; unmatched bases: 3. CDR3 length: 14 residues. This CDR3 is CASSEGTGTYEQYF. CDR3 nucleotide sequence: TGTGCCAGCAGCGAGGGGACAGGGACCTACGAGCAGTACTTC.

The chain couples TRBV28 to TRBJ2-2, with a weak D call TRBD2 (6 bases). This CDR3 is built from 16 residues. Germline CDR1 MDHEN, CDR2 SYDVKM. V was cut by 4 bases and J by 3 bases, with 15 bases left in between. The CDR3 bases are TGTGCCAGCAGTTCCATTATTGGGACTTACACCGGGGAGCTGTTTTTT. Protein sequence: CASSSIIGTYTGELFF.

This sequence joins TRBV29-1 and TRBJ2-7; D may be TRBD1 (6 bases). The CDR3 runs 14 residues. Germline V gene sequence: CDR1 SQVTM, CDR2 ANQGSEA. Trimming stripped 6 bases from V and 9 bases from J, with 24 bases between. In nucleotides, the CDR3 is TGCAGCGTCGTGCCGGGACAACAAGTTAGAACGCAGTACTTC. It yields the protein CSVVPGQQVRTQYF.

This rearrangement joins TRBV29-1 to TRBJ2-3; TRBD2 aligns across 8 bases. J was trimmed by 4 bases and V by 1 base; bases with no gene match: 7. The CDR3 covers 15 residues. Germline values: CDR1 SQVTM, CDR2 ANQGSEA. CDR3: CSVEGKRESSDTQYF. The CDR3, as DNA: TGCAGCGTTGAAGGAAAGCGGGAGAGCTCAGATACGCAGTATTTT.

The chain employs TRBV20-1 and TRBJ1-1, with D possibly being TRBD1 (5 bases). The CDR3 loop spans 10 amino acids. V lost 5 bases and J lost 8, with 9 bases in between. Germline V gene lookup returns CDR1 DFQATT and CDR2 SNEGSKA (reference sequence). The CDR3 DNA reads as TGCAGTGCTTGGGGGGTCGAAGCTTTCTTT. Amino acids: CSAWGVEAFF.

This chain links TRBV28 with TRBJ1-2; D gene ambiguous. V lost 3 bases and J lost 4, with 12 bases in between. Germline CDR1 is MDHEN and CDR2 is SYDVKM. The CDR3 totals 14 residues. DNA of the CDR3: TGTGCCAGCAGTTTGCAGGCCCCGGGCTATGGCTACACCTTC. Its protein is CASSLQAPGYGYTF.

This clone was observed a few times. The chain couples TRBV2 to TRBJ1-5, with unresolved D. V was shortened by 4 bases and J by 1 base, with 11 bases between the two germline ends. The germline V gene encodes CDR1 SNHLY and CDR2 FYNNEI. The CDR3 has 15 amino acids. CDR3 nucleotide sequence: TGTGCCAGCAGTGTGGGAGGGTCCAGCAATCAGCCCCAGCATTTT. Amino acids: CASSVGGSSNQPQHF.

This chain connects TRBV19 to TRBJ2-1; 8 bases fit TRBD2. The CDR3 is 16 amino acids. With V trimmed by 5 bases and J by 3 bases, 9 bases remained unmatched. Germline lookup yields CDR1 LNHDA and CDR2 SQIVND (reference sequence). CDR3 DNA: TGTGCCAGTAGTGGCTTCCAGGGACTAGTCTACAATGAGCAGTTCTTC. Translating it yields CASSGFQGLVYNEQFF.

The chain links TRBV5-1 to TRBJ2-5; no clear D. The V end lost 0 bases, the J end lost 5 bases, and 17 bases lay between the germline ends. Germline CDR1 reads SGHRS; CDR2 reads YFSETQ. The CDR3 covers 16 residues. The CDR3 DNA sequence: TGCGCCAGCAGCTTGGGAGGTTCTTCTGGATGGGAGACCCAGTACTTC. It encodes CASSLGGSSGWETQYF.

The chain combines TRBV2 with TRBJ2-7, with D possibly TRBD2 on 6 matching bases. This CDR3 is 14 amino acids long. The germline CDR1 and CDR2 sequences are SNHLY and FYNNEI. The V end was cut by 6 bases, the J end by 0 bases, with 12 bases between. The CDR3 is CASRGAGASYEQYF. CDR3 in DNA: TGTGCCAGCAGGGGAGCGGGTGCCTCCTACGAGCAGTACTTC.

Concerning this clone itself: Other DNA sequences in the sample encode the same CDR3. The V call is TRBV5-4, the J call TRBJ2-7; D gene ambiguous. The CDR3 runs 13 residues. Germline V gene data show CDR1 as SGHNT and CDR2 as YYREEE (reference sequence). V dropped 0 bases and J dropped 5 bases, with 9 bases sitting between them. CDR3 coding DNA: TGTGCCAGCAGCTTGGCAGGTAGCCACGAGCAGTACTTC. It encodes CASSLAGSHEQYF.

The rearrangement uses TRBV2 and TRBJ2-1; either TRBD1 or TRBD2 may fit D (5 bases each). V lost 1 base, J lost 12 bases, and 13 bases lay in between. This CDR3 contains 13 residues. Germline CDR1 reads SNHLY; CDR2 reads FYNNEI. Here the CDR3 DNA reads TGTGCCAGCAGTGAAGTAAGGGACGCGGGGCAGTTCTTC. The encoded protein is CASSEVRDAGQFF.

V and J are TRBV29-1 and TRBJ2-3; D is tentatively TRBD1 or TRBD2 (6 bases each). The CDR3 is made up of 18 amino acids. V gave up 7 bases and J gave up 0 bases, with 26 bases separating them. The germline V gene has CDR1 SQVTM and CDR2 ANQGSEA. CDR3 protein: CSAQGLGGSMASTDTQYF. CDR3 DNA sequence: TGCAGCGCCCAAGGGTTGGGGGGCTCCATGGCTAGCACAGATACGCAGTATTTT.

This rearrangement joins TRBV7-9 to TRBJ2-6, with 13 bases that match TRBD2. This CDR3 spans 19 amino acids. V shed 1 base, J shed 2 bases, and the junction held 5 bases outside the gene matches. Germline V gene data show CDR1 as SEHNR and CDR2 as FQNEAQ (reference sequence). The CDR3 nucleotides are TGTGCCAGCAGCTTAGGGACTAGCGGGAGAAGCCCTGGGGCCAACGTCCTGACTTTC. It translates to CASSLGTSGRSPGANVLTF.

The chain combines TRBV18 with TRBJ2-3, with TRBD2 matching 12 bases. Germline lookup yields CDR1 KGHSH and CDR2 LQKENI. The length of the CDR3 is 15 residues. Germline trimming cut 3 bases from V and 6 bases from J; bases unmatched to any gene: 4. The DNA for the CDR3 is TGTGCCAGCTCACCCTCTAGCGGGAGGGGCGATACGCAGTATTTT. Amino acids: CASSPSSGRGDTQYF.

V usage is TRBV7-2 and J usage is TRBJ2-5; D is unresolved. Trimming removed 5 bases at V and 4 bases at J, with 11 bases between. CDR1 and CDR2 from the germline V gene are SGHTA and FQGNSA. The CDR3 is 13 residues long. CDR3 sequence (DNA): TGTGCCAGCAGCACGAGTCCCGTAGAGACCCAGTACTTC. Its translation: CASSTSPVETQYF. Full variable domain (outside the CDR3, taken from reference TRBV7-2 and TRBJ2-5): GAGVSQSPSNKVTEKGKDVELRCDPISGHTALYWYRQSLGQGLEFLIYFQGNSAPDKSGLPSDRFSAERTGGSVSTLTIQRTQQEDSAVYLCASSTSPVETQYFGPGTRLLVL.